This T cell receptor (beta chain) was observed in a study of blood T cell repertoires in COVID-19. Turning to the study itself: Sample material is recorded as cDNA or gDNA derived from T cells, B-cell-depleted T cells, or PBMCs.

Under the authors' procedure: By means of reference gene primer amplification, nucleated cell counts were estimated. TCRdb keeps only in-frame clones here, not all; method: immunoSEQ multiplex PCR. For V, J and clone size, that table is used; D and trimming come from the DNA. The sample records some 290,000 clones, approximately 89% being singletons. During active infection, Seattle patients enrolled and were then monitored through disease. Germline-derived CDR1 and CDR2 are SNHLY and FYNNEI. V lost 7 bases and J 4 bases, leaving 17 bases between the germline ends. The CDR3 has 14 residues. The source of this sequence is a woman aged 25 to 39 with COVID-19, enrolled during active disease. The sequencing sample was made of peripheral blood. The J gene is TRBJ2-7, the V gene TRBV2, with D perhaps matching TRBD2 (5 bases). DNA of the CDR3: TGTGCCAGCACTCGGGGAGAAGTTTCGTACGAGCAGTACTTC. This translates into CASTRGEVSYEQYF.